The 31 T cell receptor beta chains below were found in one sample sequenced in a study of tissue T cells after allogeneic stem cell transplantation. Time point specified: mouse harvest day 14 after allogeneic transplant. Each mouse received 10^7 T-cell-depleted marrow cells plus 10^6 splenic CD5+ T cells by tail vein. Profiling relied on immunoSEQ multiplex PCR, and the TCRdb table lists in-frame clones only, not all of them. The sample lists 1,500 or so clones, about three fifths occurring once. The sample was liver tissue. Source of these receptors: a female BALB/c mouse given C57BL/6 T cells with graft-versus-host disease after an allogeneic hematopoietic cell transplant.

Note on this clone: Gene names follow the mouse nomenclature. The missing CDR3 end, 1 residue past where the read stops, is filled in from the germline J gene. The gene calls are TRBV26 and TRBJ1-6; D is uncertain. TRBJ1-6 is an open reading frame, and its role is uncertain. CDR1 and CDR2 from the germline V gene are KGHPV and FQNQEV (reference sequence). The CDR3 runs to 13 residues. The V end lost 2 bases, the J end lost 4 bases, and 3 bases lay between the germline ends. The CDR3 bases that were read are TGTGCCAGCAGTCTGCGGTATAATTCGCCCCTCTAC. Encoded protein: CASSLRYNSPLY. The CDR3 as a whole reads CASSLRYNSPLYF.

The table lists this clone with a few counts. The germline and genes are mouse ones. Read coverage stops 1 residue before the CDR3 terminus; the germline J gene supplies the remainder. The chain combines TRBV15 with TRBJ1-5; 10 bases match TRBD1. Germline trimming cut 6 bases from V and 7 bases from J; bases unmatched to any gene: 6. The germline CDR1 and CDR2 sequences are SGHND and FRSKSL. This CDR3 comprises 14 residues. The sequenced CDR3 bases are TGTGCCAGCAGGCCCGGGACAGGGGTACAGGCTCCGCTT. This encodes CASRPGTGVQAPL. The full CDR3 is CASRPGTGVQAPLF.

In the case of this clone: Gene names denote mouse genes. The missing CDR3 end, 1 residue past where the read stops, is filled in from the germline J gene. The chain recombines TRBV30 with TRBJ2-3; no clear D. The CDR3 covers 13 residues. V was clipped by 3 bases and J by 0 bases, with 7 bases between them. Germline CDR1 SQVVS, CDR2 ANEGSEA. The CDR3 DNA, read in part, is TGTAGTTCTAGGGGAACTAGTGCAGAAACGCTGTAT. Encoded protein: CSSRGTSAETLY. In full, the CDR3 is CSSRGTSAETLYF.

A note on this clone: Gene names and germline refer to mouse. The read falls 1 residue short of the CDR3 end, and the missing part is taken from the germline J gene. This chain uses TRBV26 with TRBJ2-7, with 9 bases fitting TRBD2. The CDR3 sequence is 14 residues long. The V segment lost 4 bases and the J segment 2 bases; nucleotides outside the gene matches: 3. The germline CDR1 and CDR2 sequences are KGHPV and FQNQEV (reference sequence). The DNA read from the CDR3 is TGTGCCAGCAGTCCGGGACTGGGCACCTATGAACAGTAC. Amino acid sequence: CASSPGLGTYEQY. The whole CDR3 reads CASSPGLGTYEQYF.

With regard to this clone: Here the gene names and germline are mouse. The CDR3 extends 1 residue past the end of the read, so its final part is completed from the germline J gene. The chain has TRBV16 and TRBJ2-5, with TRBD2 matching 11 bases. This CDR3 spans 15 amino acids. V lost 3 bases and J lost 3; bases outside the gene matches: 2. Per germline, CDR1 SGHSA and CDR2 FRNQAP. This chain's CDR3 is CASSFDWGGQDTQYF. The part of the CDR3 DNA that was read is TGTGCAAGCAGCTTTGACTGGGGGGGGCAAGACACCCAGTAC.

In regard to this clone: The genes are named according to mouse. The sequence runs out 1 residue before the end of the CDR3; the remainder is reconstructed from the germline J gene. J is TRBJ2-1 and V is TRBV12-2; 8 bases are shared with TRBD1. The CDR3 loop spans 14 amino acids. Per germline, CDR1 SGHLS and CDR2 HYDKME. V lost 0 bases, J lost 7 bases, and 4 bases stayed unmatched. CDR3 DNA, as far as it was read: TGTGCCAGCTCTCTCCTGGACAGGGACGCTGAGCAGTTC. The encoded protein is CASSLLDRDAEQF. The complete CDR3 protein is CASSLLDRDAEQFF.

This clone came up a few times. Gene names and germline refer to mouse. Coverage ceases 1 residue before the CDR3 finishes, and the germline J gene fills in the end. The rearrangement joins TRBV5 to TRBJ1-1, with D tentatively TRBD1 (5 bases). This CDR3 comprises 16 residues. Germline V CDR1 and CDR2: LGHNA, YNLKQL (reference sequence). Trimming took off 0 bases at V and 0 bases at J, with 11 bases between the two ends. The CDR3 sequence is CASSQDGAAANTEVFF. CDR3 DNA, as far as it was read: TGTGCCAGCAGCCAAGATGGGGCAGCTGCAAACACAGAAGTCTTC.

This clone was seen a few times. Gene names are the mouse ones. The read stops 1 residue short of the end of the CDR3; the missing end is completed from the germline J gene. The J gene is TRBJ2-7, the V gene TRBV3; the match to TRBD2 covers 12 bases. Trimming took 4 bases from V and 6 from J; bases not matched to a gene: 4. The CDR3 length is 14 residues. The germline V gene encodes CDR1 SNHLY and CDR2 FYNGKV (reference sequence). The sequenced CDR3 bases are TGTGCCAGCAGCTCCGGACTGGGGGGGACTGAACAGTAC. It yields the protein CASSSGLGGTEQY. The whole CDR3 is CASSSGLGGTEQYF.

Turning to this clone: Each gene name is a mouse one. The missing CDR3 end, 1 residue past where the read stops, is filled in from the germline J gene. The chain uses TRBV31 and TRBJ1-2; D is possibly TRBD1 (5 bases). The CDR3 totals 13 residues. CDR1 is GKSSPN and CDR2 is SITVG in the germline V gene. V was pared by 3 bases and J by 4 bases, with 12 bases between. CDR3 loop: CAWSAGRGSDYTF. The CDR3 bases that were read are TGTGCCTGGAGCGCAGGGAGGGGCTCCGACTACACC.

Judged by abundance, this clone is large (0.1 to 1%). Gene names and germline match the mouse. The CDR3 end is not reached by the read, which stops 1 residue before it; the germline J gene fills it in. The chain links TRBV14 to TRBJ2-7; 11 bases line up with TRBD2. The germline V gene has CDR1 SGHDT and CDR2 FRDEAV. The CDR3 is 13 residues long. Trimming at V came to 2 bases and at J to 6 bases, leaving 1 base not matched to a gene. CDR3 bases read: TGTGCCAGCAGTTTGGACTGGGGGGTTGAACAGTAC. The encoded protein is CASSLDWGVEQY. The full-length CDR3 reads as CASSLDWGVEQYF.

As for this clone: Each gene name is a mouse one. From the germline J gene comes the end of the CDR3, since the read stops 1 residue before it. V and J are TRBV5 and TRBJ2-3; 12 bases map to TRBD2. The germline gives CDR1 LGHNA, CDR2 YNLKQL (reference sequence). The ends lost 4 bases at V and 3 bases at J; junction bases unmatched: 8. The CDR3 loop spans 17 amino acids. The sequenced CDR3 bases are TGTGCCAGCAGCCCGGGACTGGGGGGCTTCCGAGCAGAAACGCTGTAT. This gives the protein CASSPGLGGFRAETLY. The entire CDR3 sequence reads CASSPGLGGFRAETLYF.

On this clone: Here the gene names and germline are mouse. The observed sequence ends 1 residue before the CDR3 terminus, with the missing tail filled in from the germline J gene. The rearrangement links TRBV19 to TRBJ1-3, with a weak D call TRBD1 (6 bases). With 4 bases removed from V and 0 bases from J, the gap between germline ends came to 11 bases. The germline V gene has CDR1 FNHDT and CDR2 SITEND (reference sequence). This CDR3 comprises 15 residues. The CDR3 loop is CASSPGTTSGNTLYF. The CDR3 DNA, read in part, is TGTGCCAGCAGTCCCGGGACAACTTCTGGAAATACGCTCTAT.

Notes on this clone: Gene names are mouse gene names. The CDR3 end is not reached by the read, which stops 1 residue before it; the germline J gene fills it in. The chain combines TRBV4 with TRBJ1-1; a possible D gene is TRBD1 (5 bases). Germline values: CDR1 LGHDT, CDR2 YNNKQL (reference sequence). Trimming pared 4 bases from V and 1 base from J, leaving 10 bases between. The CDR3 loop spans 14 amino acids. The covered CDR3 bases are TGTGCCAGCAGCTGGGGCGGGGCGAACACAGAAGTCTTC. Translation gives CASSWGGANTEVF. The whole CDR3 protein is CASSWGGANTEVFF.

Points on this clone: Gene and germline names: mouse. The read terminates 1 residue before the CDR3 end, so the remaining end is supplied by the germline J gene. This sequence joins TRBV26 and TRBJ2-2; D gene unclear. The CDR3 totals 14 residues. V lost 2 bases and J 1 base, leaving 5 bases between the germline ends. Germline-derived CDR1 and CDR2 are KGHPV and FQNQEV (reference sequence). Incomplete CDR3 DNA: TGTGCCAGCAGTCTGACAGAAAACACCGGGCAGCTCTAC. Protein: CASSLTENTGQLY. The full-length CDR3 reads as CASSLTENTGQLYF.

The table lists this clone with a count of one. Compared with germline, one end of the junction differs, possibly owing to a read error. All gene names here are mouse names. The read ends 1 residue shy of where the CDR3 ends; the end is completed using the germline J gene. J is TRBJ1-3 and V is TRBV3, with TRBD1 matching 11 bases. Germline CDR1 SNHLY, CDR2 FYNGKV (reference sequence). This CDR3 is 16 amino acids long. CDR3 bases read: TGTGCCAACAGCTTAGGGGGACAGGGGGCTGGAAATACGCTCTAT. Protein sequence: CANSLGGQGAGNTLY. The whole CDR3 sequence reads CANSLGGQGAGNTLYF.

In its sample, this clone was seen once. Any gene name here is a mouse gene name. The read is 1 residue too short to cover the CDR3 end, so that end is filled in from the germline J gene. V usage is TRBV26 and J usage is TRBJ2-4, with 9 bases that match TRBD1. From germline, CDR1 is KGHPV and CDR2 FQNQEV (reference sequence). Trimming removed 6 bases from V and 0 bases from J; junction bases left unmatched: 4. CDR3 length: 15 residues. The sequenced CDR3 bases are TGTGCCAGCAGCCAACAGGGGGCTAGTCAAAACACCTTGTAC. Translation: CASSQQGASQNTLY. The entire CDR3 sequence reads CASSQQGASQNTLYF.

This clone was counted a few times. The listed genes are named as in mouse. The CDR3 is cut off 1 residue early in the read; its end comes from the germline J gene. V gene TRBV26 combines with J gene TRBJ1-3; possible D gene TRBD1, 5 bases. The germline V gene has CDR1 KGHPV and CDR2 FQNQEV (reference sequence). The CDR3 length is 14 residues. Trimming left V 1 base short and J 2 bases short, with 6 bases between. The covered CDR3 bases are TGTGCCAGCAGTCTGTGGGACGCTGGAAATACGCTCTAT. Translated, it gives CASSLWDAGNTLY. In full, the CDR3 reads CASSLWDAGNTLYF.

Details on this clone: Gene names follow the mouse nomenclature. The read falls 1 residue short of the CDR3 end, and the missing part is taken from the germline J gene. The chain is built from TRBV13-1 and TRBJ2-5, with D perhaps matching TRBD2 (5 bases). Germline lookup yields CDR1 NSHNY and CDR2 SYGAGN. The CDR3 contains 13 residues. Between the trimmed V and J ends, which lost 1 base and 2 bases, there was a span of 5 bases. The sequenced CDR3 bases are TGTGCCAGCAGTGATTGGGGCCAAGACACCCAGTAC. Protein sequence: CASSDWGQDTQY. The full CDR3 protein reads CASSDWGQDTQYF.

This clone was observed a handful of times. Gene names are mouse gene names. Read data end 1 residue before the CDR3 end; the end is taken from the germline J gene. This chain connects TRBV2 to TRBJ1-4; the D is unclear. CDR1 and CDR2 (germline): LGHNA, YSYQKL. The CDR3 has 13 residues. Deletions cut 4 bases from V and 7 bases from J, with 10 bases between. This CDR3 reads CASSPGQVERLFF. Partial CDR3 DNA: TGTGCCAGCAGCCCTGGGCAGGTCGAAAGATTATTT.

A note on this clone: Gene names denote mouse genes. The CDR3 end is not reached by the read, which stops 1 residue before it; the germline J gene fills it in. The chain is built from TRBV26 and TRBJ1-2; D unresolved. Germline V gene data show CDR1 as KGHPV and CDR2 as FQNQEV (reference sequence). The CDR3 totals 13 residues. The V gene lost 2 bases and the J gene lost 3 bases, with 7 bases spanning the gap. CDR3 DNA, as far as it was read: TGTGCCAGCAGTCTGAGGAGGGACTCCGACTACACC. Protein product: CASSLRRDSDYT. The full-length CDR3 reads as CASSLRRDSDYTF.

A note on this clone: Genes here carry mouse names. The observed sequence ends 1 residue before the CDR3 terminus, with the missing tail filled in from the germline J gene. This rearrangement joins TRBV20 to TRBJ2-4; no clear D gene. This CDR3 region has 12 residues. The V end was cut by 2 bases, the J end by 0 bases, with 3 bases between. Germline V gene lookup returns CDR1 GFQATS and CDR2 STVNSAI. The CDR3 sequence is CGARSSQNTLYF. The part of the CDR3 DNA that was read is TGTGGTGCTAGGTCTAGTCAAAACACCTTGTAC.

Remarks on this clone: Genes and germline come from the mouse. The read ends 1 residue shy of where the CDR3 ends; the end is completed using the germline J gene. The chain combines TRBV5 with TRBJ1-4; D not certain. Germline CDR1 reads LGHNA; CDR2 reads YNLKQL (reference sequence). V lost 0 bases to trimming and J lost 3 bases, with 8 bases between them. The CDR3 runs 15 residues. This chain's CDR3 is CASSQEGRANERLFF. The sequenced part of the CDR3 DNA is TGTGCCAGCAGCCAAGAGGGGAGGGCCAACGAAAGATTATTT.

About this clone: Gene names denote mouse genes. Coverage ceases 1 residue before the CDR3 finishes, and the germline J gene fills in the end. V usage is TRBV23 and J usage is TRBJ2-7; the table's D call TRBD2 went unverified against the DNA. CDR1 and CDR2 (germline): KGHTA, FQNQQP. The CDR3 is 12 residues long. Incomplete CDR3 DNA: TGCTCCAGCAGTCAGTGGGGGTCTGAACAGTAC. As protein: CSSSQWGSEQY. The complete CDR3 protein is CSSSQWGSEQYF.

This clone turned up a few times. Mouse germline and gene names are used. The read stops 1 residue short of the end of the CDR3; the missing end is completed from the germline J gene. V gene TRBV13-1 combines with J gene TRBJ2-7; D is unclear. The germline V gene has CDR1 NSHNY and CDR2 SYGAGN. V was pared by 2 bases and J by 0 bases, with 6 bases between. The length of the CDR3 is 13 residues. The CDR3 protein is CASSEGFSYEQYF. CDR3 bases read: TGTGCCAGCAGTGAGGGGTTCTCCTATGAACAGTAC.

On this clone itself: Gene names denote mouse genes. CDR3 residues: CASSGGDQDTQYF. CDR3 bases read: TGTGCCAGCAGTGGGGGGGACCAAGACACCCAGTAC. This rearrangement joins TRBV13-3 to TRBJ2-5, with D perhaps matching TRBD2 (6 bases). The read is 1 residue too short to cover the CDR3 end, so that end is filled in from the germline J gene. The CDR3 runs 13 residues. V dropped 3 bases and J dropped 1 base, with 6 bases sitting between them. Germline V lookup: CDR1 NNHDY, CDR2 SYVADS.

About this clone: Genes and germline are mouse. CDR3 DNA, as far as it was read: TGTGCAAGCAGCTTAGAGGCAGGGGCCTTCACAGAAGTCTTC. Translation: CASSLEAGAFTEVF. The whole CDR3 protein is CASSLEAGAFTEVFF. The rearrangement links TRBV16 to TRBJ1-1; D is perhaps TRBD1 (6 bases). The read ends 1 residue shy of where the CDR3 ends; the end is completed using the germline J gene. The germline gives CDR1 SGHSA, CDR2 FRNQAP. Trimming stripped 0 bases from V and 4 bases from J, with 12 bases between. The CDR3 runs 15 residues. Complete variable domain (other parts from reference TRBV16 and TRBJ1-1): NAGVIQTPRHKVTGKGQEATLWCEPISGHSAVFWYRQTIVQGLEFLTYFRNQAPIDDSGMPKERFSAQMPNQSHSTLKIQSTQPQDSAVYLCASSLEAGAFTEVFFGKGTRLTVV.

A word on this clone: Germline and genes: mouse. The read finishes 1 residue shy of the CDR3 end, and the germline J gene is used to complete it. V and J are TRBV26 and TRBJ1-1, with TRBD1 matching 8 bases. The CDR3 loop spans 14 amino acids. Trimming took 4 bases from V and 2 from J; bases not matched to a gene: 3. Germline V lookup: CDR1 KGHPV, CDR2 FQNQEV (reference sequence). CDR3 region: CASSPTGVNTEVFF. The CDR3 bases that were read are TGTGCCAGCAGTCCGACAGGGGTTAACACAGAAGTCTTC.

Points on this clone: Compared with germline, one end of the junction differs, possibly owing to a read error. Genes here carry mouse names. With the read ending 1 residue before the CDR3 end, the germline J gene is used to fill in that end. V is TRBV29 and J is TRBJ2-7; the D gene is possibly TRBD1 (5 bases). The CDR3 extends over 15 amino acids. From germline, CDR1 is MSHET and CDR2 SYDVDS. Incomplete CDR3 DNA: TGTGCTAGCAATTTATCACCACGACAGATCTATGAACAGTAC. Translated, it gives CASNLSPRQIYEQY. The whole CDR3 sequence is CASNLSPRQIYEQYF.

This clone was detected only once. Mouse names are used for the genes. The read terminates 1 residue before the CDR3 end, so the remaining end is supplied by the germline J gene. The chain has TRBV26 and TRBJ2-7; no reliable D call. The CDR3 covers 12 residues. The ends were cut back, 0 bases at V and 4 bases at J, with 4 bases in the middle. Looked up from germline, CDR1 is KGHPV and CDR2 is FQNQEV (reference sequence). CDR3 residues: CASSLSGYEQYF. CDR3 DNA (partial): TGTGCCAGCAGTCTGTCTGGGTATGAACAGTAC.

This clone is labeled as large. Genes here carry mouse names. The sequenced fragment ends 1 residue before the CDR3 boundary, so the rest is inferred from the germline J gene. V is TRBV13-1 and J is TRBJ2-3, with D unclear. The V gene lost 0 bases and the J gene lost 6 bases, with 5 bases spanning the gap. The CDR3 is 12 amino acids. In germline, CDR1 is NSHNY, CDR2 SYGAGN. The CDR3 DNA, read in part, is TGTGCCAGCAGTGATGGGGGTGAAACGCTGTAT. This sequence encodes CASSDGGETLY. Given in full, the CDR3 is CASSDGGETLYF.

Points on this clone: Mouse germline and gene names are used. Read sequence stops 1 residue before the CDR3 end, and the germline J gene provides the missing end. This chain links TRBV12-2 with TRBJ1-4, with 10 bases identical to TRBD1. CDR3 length: 14 residues. CDR1 is SGHLS, CDR2 HYDKME, per germline. V lost 6 bases and J lost 7; bases outside the gene matches: 7. The part of the CDR3 DNA that was read is TGTGCCAGCCCCCGGGACAGGGGTGGCGAAAGATTATTT. It is translated as CASPRDRGGERLF. Given in full, the CDR3 is CASPRDRGGERLFF.